What follows are 27 T cell receptor beta chains derived from one specimen sequenced in a study of T-cell memory formation after mild COVID-19. One entry per CDR3 protein, called by TCRdb with MiXCR from the 5' RACE reads. The data contain about 470,000 distinct CDR3 sequences, 15% to 20% of them singletons. Sample: PBMCs or a T cell subset sorted from them (not recorded which). All receptors come from an adult woman who had mild COVID-19 (a few samples of this study predate the infection). Cell type and time point are not known.

The chain joins TRBV2 to TRBJ2-1; TRBD1 matches 8 bases. V was clipped by 8 bases and J by 8 bases; unmatched bases: 11. The CDR3 covers 14 residues. Germline CDR1 is SNHLY and CDR2 is FYNNEI. This chain's CDR3 is CASDKDRDFDEQFF. The CDR3 nucleotides are TGTGCCAGCGACAAGGACAGGGATTTTGATGAGCAGTTCTTC.

This clonotype showed up just a few times. The V gene is TRBV20-1, the J gene TRBJ2-1; D ambiguous. Trimming removed 3 bases at V and 2 bases at J, with 14 bases between. CDR1 is DFQATT, CDR2 SNEGSKA, per germline (reference sequence). This CDR3 has 15 amino acids. The CDR3 is CSARPVAPTYNEQFF. CDR3 coding DNA: TGCAGTGCTAGGCCGGTGGCGCCAACCTACAATGAGCAGTTCTTC.

The genes are TRBV9 and TRBJ2-7, with 11 bases fitting TRBD1. This CDR3 spans 15 amino acids. The J segment lost 6 bases and the V segment lost 0 bases, leaving 5 bases of the junction unmatched. From germline, CDR1 is SGDLS and CDR2 YYNGEE. CDR3 in DNA: TGTGCCAGCAGCGTAGAGGGGACAGGGGGTGTCGAGCAGTACTTC. Residues: CASSVEGTGGVEQYF.

This clonotype was seen more than once but under ten times. The genes are TRBV19 and TRBJ2-1; perhaps D is TRBD1 or TRBD2 (5 bases each). The V end lost 5 bases, the J end lost 8 bases, and 25 bases lay between the germline ends. The CDR3 loop spans 17 amino acids. The V gene's germline CDR1 is LNHDA and CDR2 SQIVND (reference sequence). The CDR3 region is CASSPSMGLAIADEQFF. CDR3 sequence (DNA): TGTGCCAGTAGTCCCTCTATGGGGCTAGCTATCGCCGATGAGCAGTTCTTC.

This clonotype has just a few counts. The rearrangement uses TRBV7-2 and TRBJ2-7; D gene unclear. Deletions cut 1 base from V and 7 bases from J, with 8 bases between. The CDR3 has 12 amino acids. CDR1 and CDR2 (germline): SGHTA, FQGNSA. The CDR3 sequence: CASSLDHTEQYF. The CDR3 region has the DNA TGTGCCAGCAGCTTAGACCACACGGAGCAGTACTTC.

This clonotype was picked up a small number of times. The chain links TRBV5-1 to TRBJ2-1; D may correspond to TRBD1 or TRBD2 (5 bases each). The CDR3 loop spans 13 amino acids. Per germline, CDR1 SGHRS and CDR2 YFSETQ. V was clipped by 4 bases and J by 4 bases, with 9 bases between them. In DNA, the CDR3 is TGCGCCAGCAGCCGGGACGGGTACAATGAGCAGTTCTTC. It yields the protein CASSRDGYNEQFF.

This sequence joins TRBV15 and TRBJ2-7, with 7 bases identical to TRBD1. CDR1 is LNHNV, CDR2 YYDKDF, per germline (reference sequence). This CDR3 is built from 14 residues. J lost 2 bases, V lost 4 bases, and 5 bases had no gene match. CDR3 region: CATSTYRGTYEQYF. CDR3 in DNA: TGTGCCACCAGCACGTACAGGGGAACCTACGAGCAGTACTTC.

This chain joins TRBV7-6 and TRBJ2-7; 9 bases agree with TRBD2. Losses at the gene ends were 4 bases for V and 0 bases for J; bases not matched to a gene: 7. The CDR3 runs 16 residues. Germline V gene sequence: CDR1 SGHVS, CDR2 FNYEAQ. The CDR3 coding sequence is TGTGCCAGCAGCTCCTTAGCGGGGGCCAGCTCCTACGAGCAGTACTTC. As protein: CASSSLAGASSYEQYF.

The chain joins TRBV27 to TRBJ2-2, with D tentatively TRBD2 (5 bases). The CDR3 sequence is 16 residues long. Germline V lookup: CDR1 MNHEY, CDR2 SMNVEV (reference sequence). The V gene lost 6 bases and the J gene lost 4 bases, with 18 bases spanning the gap. The CDR3 loop is CASRNFQEVGTGELFF. The CDR3 DNA reads TGTGCCAGCAGAAATTTTCAGGAGGTGGGCACCGGGGAGCTGTTTTTT.

The table lists this clonotype with a few counts. The rearrangement joins TRBV15 to TRBJ1-2; 8 nucleotides match TRBD1. Trimming at V came to 5 bases and at J to 4 bases, leaving 6 bases not matched to a gene. The CDR3 has 14 residues. CDR1 and CDR2 from the germline V gene are LNHNV and YYDKDF (reference sequence). CDR3 sequence: CATSPDRGSYGYTF. DNA for the CDR3: TGTGCCACCAGCCCCGACAGGGGAAGCTATGGCTACACCTTC.

This clonotype showed up just a few times. This chain joins TRBV7-6 and TRBJ2-6, with 9 bases that match TRBD1. The germline V gene has CDR1 SGHVS and CDR2 FNYEAQ. The length of the CDR3 is 18 residues. Unmatched junction bases numbered 10, after V lost 5 bases and J lost 2 bases. The DNA for the CDR3 is TGTGCCAGCAGCCTAGGGGGACAGGGATCCCCTGGGGCCAACGTCCTGACTTTC. Its protein is CASSLGGQGSPGANVLTF.

The chain links TRBV4-1 to TRBJ2-7, with D maybe TRBD1 (6 bases). There are 18 residues in the CDR3. Germline CDR1 and CDR2: MGHRA and YSYEKL. Trimming took off 0 bases at V and 5 bases at J, with 23 bases between the two ends. DNA of the CDR3: TGCGCCAGCAGCCAAGACCCTACGTTTGAGGGGGTCATCGACGAGCAGTACTTC. This encodes CASSQDPTFEGVIDEQYF.

The chain has TRBV29-1 and TRBJ1-1; perhaps TRBD1 as D (6 bases). This CDR3 region has 15 residues. Germline V gene lookup returns CDR1 SQVTM and CDR2 ANQGSEA. V was shortened by 1 base and J by 0 bases, with 12 bases between the two germline ends. In DNA, the CDR3 is TGCAGCGTTGAAGTAGGGGGACGGTTGAACACTGAAGCTTTCTTT. Encoded protein: CSVEVGGRLNTEAFF.

This chain uses TRBV5-1 with TRBJ2-7; 9 bases match TRBD1. V trimming: 4 bases; J trimming: 6 bases; junction bases outside the gene matches: 8. Germline CDR1 reads SGHRS; CDR2 reads YFSETQ. CDR3 length: 14 amino acids. The CDR3 nucleotides read TGCGCCAGCAGCCCCGGGACAGGGTCAAGCGAGCAGTACTTC. Its translation: CASSPGTGSSEQYF.

This sequence joins TRBV9 and TRBJ1-5; 8 positions match TRBD1. V lost 6 bases, J lost 4 bases, and 9 bases stayed unmatched. Germline values: CDR1 SGDLS, CDR2 YYNGEE. The CDR3 sequence is 15 residues long. CDR3 sequence reads: CASTKGDRGNQPQHF. Here the CDR3 DNA reads TGTGCCAGCACCAAGGGTGACAGGGGTAATCAGCCCCAGCATTTT. Using reference TRBV9 and TRBJ1-5 for the parts outside the CDR3, the full variable domain is DSGVTQTPKHLITATGQRVTLRCSPRSGDLSVYWYQQSLDQGLQFLIQYYNGEERAKGNILERFSAQQFPDLHSELNLSSLELGDSALYFCASTKGDRGNQPQHFGDGTRLSIL.

The rearrangement uses TRBV11-2 and TRBJ1-1; possible D gene TRBD1, 5 bases. Per the germline V gene, CDR1 is SGHAT and CDR2 is FQNNGV. Between the trimmed V and J ends, which lost 10 bases and 6 bases, there was a span of 18 bases. This CDR3 spans 13 amino acids. CDR3 sequence reads: CATQLGPISEAFF. The DNA of the CDR3 is TGTGCCACCCAACTGGGACCGATTTCTGAAGCTTTCTTT.

This clonotype was counted once. The V gene is TRBV30, the J gene TRBJ2-5, with D tentatively TRBD1 or TRBD2 (6 bases each). V lost 2 bases and J lost 3, with 10 bases in between. CDR1 is GTSNPN and CDR2 is SVGIG in the germline V gene (reference sequence). CDR3 length equals 13 residues. Here the CDR3 reads CAWSWGAEETQYF. The CDR3 DNA reads as TGTGCCTGGAGTTGGGGGGCGGAAGAGACCCAGTACTTC. The variable domain in full, with the rest retrieved from reference TRBV30 and TRBJ2-5, is SQTIHQWPATLVQPVGSPLSLECTVEGTSNPNLYWYRQAAGRGLQLLFYSVGIGQISSEVPQNLSASRPQDRQFILSSKKLLLSDSGFYLCAWSWGAEETQYFGPGTRLLVL.

This rearrangement joins TRBV19 to TRBJ1-1, with D possibly TRBD1 on 5 matching bases. Per germline, CDR1 LNHDA and CDR2 SQIVND (reference sequence). The CDR3 is made up of 14 amino acids. Trimming pared 1 base from V and 5 bases from J, leaving 11 bases between. CDR3 coding DNA: TGTGCCAGTAGTATAGCTGCATGGGGGACTGAAGCTTTCTTT. Translation gives CASSIAAWGTEAFF.

The chain recombines TRBV27 with TRBJ2-5; 11 bases align to TRBD2. The CDR3 consists of 16 residues. CDR1 and CDR2 from the germline V gene are MNHEY and SMNVEV (reference sequence). The junction had 7 bases not matched to a gene; V was cut back by 5 bases and J by 2 bases. The CDR3 sequence is CASSDRTSGYQETQYF. In nucleotides, the CDR3 is TGTGCCAGCAGTGACCGGACTAGCGGGTATCAAGAGACCCAGTACTTC.

This clonotype was seen a few times. The chain carries TRBV20-1 and TRBJ1-1; D ambiguous. CDR1 is DFQATT and CDR2 is SNEGSKA in the germline V gene (reference sequence). The CDR3 is 15 amino acids. Trimming cost V 6 bases and J 0 bases, with 17 bases left between them. CDR3 in amino acids: CSALQSGRVNTEAFF. CDR3 coding DNA: TGCAGTGCCCTACAGTCCGGGCGAGTGAACACTGAAGCTTTCTTT.

This clonotype showed up just a few times. The chain links TRBV12-3 or TRBV12-4 to TRBJ2-2; 7 nucleotides agree with TRBD2. The CDR3 runs 16 residues. Trimming cost V 6 bases and J 2 bases; bases outside gene matches: 9. In DNA form, the CDR3 reads TGTGCCAGCAGACCCGGGACTACCGTTAACACCGGGGAGCTGTTTTTT. Its protein is CASRPGTTVNTGELFF.

This sequence joins TRBV18 and TRBJ2-3; D ambiguous. The germline V and J ends were trimmed by 7 bases and 3 bases, with 11 bases remaining between them. This CDR3 has 13 amino acids. Germline V CDR1 and CDR2: KGHSH, LQKENI. CDR3 sequence (DNA): TGTGCCAGCTACCCGACACAGACAGATACGCAGTATTTT. Translated: CASYPTQTDTQYF.

The table lists this clonotype with a few counts. The chain is built from TRBV7-8 and TRBJ2-2; TRBD2 might be the D (5 bases). The germline gives CDR1 SGHVS, CDR2 FQNEAQ. The CDR3 spans 16 residues. Trimming removed 1 base from V and 0 bases from J, with 9 bases in between. CDR3 coding DNA: TGTGCCAGCAGCTTAGAGGGCGGGCCGAACACCGGGGAGCTGTTTTTT. Translating it yields CASSLEGGPNTGELFF.

As DNA, the CDR3 is TGTGCCAGCAGCCAGGACAGGCTTCTTGGTGGCTACACCTTC. Translated, it gives CASSQDRLLGGYTF. The genes are TRBV3-1 and TRBJ1-2; TRBD1 matches 7 bases. There are 14 residues in the CDR3. Germline trimming cut 3 bases from V and 7 bases from J; bases unmatched to any gene: 8. Germline-derived CDR1 and CDR2 are LGHDT and YNNKEL (reference sequence). Full variable domain (outside the CDR3, taken from reference TRBV3-1 and TRBJ1-2): DTAVSQTPKYLVTQMGNDKSIKCEQNLGHDTMYWYKQDSKKFLKIMFSYNNKELIINETVPNRFSPKSPDKAHLNLHINSLELGDSAVYFCASSQDRLLGGYTFGSGTRLTVV.

The rearrangement uses TRBV3-1 and TRBJ2-2, with 8 bases fitting TRBD1. The CDR3 loop spans 15 amino acids. Germline loops: CDR1 LGHDT, CDR2 YNNKEL (reference sequence). V shed 4 bases and J 6 bases; nucleotides not matched to a gene: 7. CDR3 amino acids: CASSPGQGRAGELFF. The CDR3 DNA is TGTGCCAGCAGCCCCGGACAGGGCCGGGCCGGGGAGCTGTTTTTT. Full variable domain (outside the CDR3, taken from reference TRBV3-1 and TRBJ2-2): DTAVSQTPKYLVTQMGNDKSIKCEQNLGHDTMYWYKQDSKKFLKIMFSYNNKELIINETVPNRFSPKSPDKAHLNLHINSLELGDSAVYFCASSPGQGRAGELFFGEGSRLTVL.

This clonotype was seen many times. The CDR3 DNA follows: TGCGCCAGCAGCGTCCCCAGGGATAGCGGGTTTTTCTACGAGCAGTACTTC. It encodes CASSVPRDSGFFYEQYF. V is TRBV5-1 and J is TRBJ2-7; 7 bases fit TRBD2. Germline CDR1 is SGHRS and CDR2 is YFSETQ. Trimming took 4 bases from V and 3 from J; bases not matched to a gene: 16. This CDR3 comprises 17 residues.

The J gene is TRBJ2-3, the V gene TRBV7-9; 11 nucleotides align to TRBD2. The junction had 2 bases not matched to a gene; V was cut back by 4 bases and J by 2 bases. Germline CDR1 and CDR2: SEHNR and FQNEAQ (reference sequence). The CDR3 covers 15 residues. The chain's CDR3 is CASSSGLADTDTQYF. CDR3 in DNA: TGTGCCAGCAGCTCGGGACTAGCGGACACAGATACGCAGTATTTT.